This entry features one TCR beta chain sequence. Its antigen is as yet unknown. Running of the v3.0 immunoSEQ assay took place at survey level. Measured with immunoSEQ multiplex PCR; TCRdb has only the in-frame clones, and not every one. The top ten clones hold under 3% of a sample with around 30,000 clones, approximately 96% of them seen once. The V gene lost 4 bases and the J gene lost 0 bases, with 18 bases spanning the gap. The CDR3 sequence is 17 residues long. Germline assignment: CDR1 SGHRS and CDR2 YFSETQ. This sample was taken from a study of long-term antiretroviral therapy in people with HIV. Findings and limits, study-wide: Post-treatment diversity went higher with ART but stayed below transplant donor controls. Dominance of pre-ART expanded clones persisted, fluctuating and often declining after ART.

Here the sequenced sample was unsorted PBMCs, taken 6.5 to 6.6 years after starting antiretroviral therapy. The receptor was isolated from a man aged 25 to 40 with HIV. V and J are TRBV5-1 and TRBJ2-3, with D possibly matching TRBD2 (7 bases). CDR3 sequence reads: CASSPGGGAESTDTQYF. Here the CDR3 DNA reads TGCGCCAGCAGCCCCGGAGGGGGGGCAGAGAGCACAGATACGCAGTATTTT.